Below, 21 T cell receptor beta chains from the same sample are listed, as sequenced in a study of blood T cell repertoires in COVID-19. Repertoires were generated with immunoSEQ multiplex PCR, while TCRdb's copy carries only in-frame clones and drops some. The repertoire holds about 110,000 clones, approximately 90% seen once, with approximately 1.2% in the top ten. Source material: peripheral blood. The receptors come from a woman aged 30 to 39 with acute or convalescent COVID-19.

This clone was found a few times. The chain carries TRBV6-6 and TRBJ2-7, with a weak D call TRBD1 (6 bases). The CDR3 totals 13 residues. Trimming removed 7 bases at V and 5 bases at J, with 15 bases between. CDR1 MNHNY and CDR2 SVGAGI come from the germline V gene (reference sequence). The CDR3 region is CASKSRGVDEQYF. The CDR3 coding sequence is TGTGCCAGCAAGAGCAGGGGAGTCGACGAGCAGTACTTC.

The V gene is TRBV11-2, the J gene TRBJ2-3, with TRBD1 matching over 9 bases. Unmatched junction bases numbered 5, after V lost 4 bases and J lost 0 bases. CDR3 size: 16 residues. The germline CDR1 and CDR2 sequences are SGHAT and FQNNGV. As DNA, the CDR3 is TGTGCCAGCAGCTATAACAGGGGGCAGAGCACAGATACGCAGTATTTT. Translation: CASSYNRGQSTDTQYF. The variable domain in full, with the rest retrieved from reference TRBV11-2 and TRBJ2-3, is EAGVAQSPRYKIIEKRQSVAFWCNPISGHATLYWYQQILGQGPKLLIQFQNNGVVDDSQLPKDRFSAERLKGVDSTLKIQPAKLEDSAVYLCASSYNRGQSTDTQYFGPGTRLTVL.

V is TRBV4-3 and J is TRBJ2-5; D is possibly TRBD2 (5 bases). Germline CDR1 and CDR2: LGHNA and YSLEER. This CDR3 spans 15 amino acids. V shed 0 bases and J shed 7 bases, with 15 bases lying between them. The CDR3 DNA follows: TGCGCCAGCAGCCAAGATGCAGTTAGCGAGGGGACCCAGTACTTC. It codes for CASSQDAVSEGTQYF.

This clone was counted only a few times. This rearrangement joins TRBV27 to TRBJ1-5, with unresolved D. This CDR3 has 13 residues. Germline-derived CDR1 and CDR2 are MNHEY and SMNVEV (reference sequence). V shed 5 bases and J shed 4 bases, with 9 bases lying between them. The CDR3 spells CASSRGRNQPQHF. The CDR3 DNA reads TGTGCCAGCAGTCGTGGGAGGAATCAGCCCCAGCATTTT.

The chain combines TRBV2 with TRBJ1-2, with 7 nucleotides matching TRBD1. Germline V gene sequence: CDR1 SNHLY, CDR2 FYNNEI. CDR3 length: 14 amino acids. The junction had 16 bases not matched to a gene; V was cut back by 6 bases and J by 12 bases. The CDR3 sequence is CASSLIGGTVLDTF. The CDR3 DNA is TGTGCCAGCAGCTTAATTGGTGGGACAGTCTTGGACACCTTC.

The V and J genes are TRBV24-1 and TRBJ2-3; 8 bases match TRBD1. The V gene end was trimmed by 3 bases and the J gene end by 1 base; junction bases not matched to a gene: 5. The CDR3 is 16 amino acids. Germline CDR1 KGHDR, CDR2 SFDVKD. CDR3 residues: CATSDPGTGRTDTQYF. The CDR3 DNA sequence: TGTGCCACCAGTGATCCCGGGACAGGTCGCACAGATACGCAGTATTTT.

CDR3 in amino acids: CASSVGGVSGNTIYF. The DNA of the CDR3 is TGTGCCAGCAGCGTAGGAGGTGTCTCTGGAAACACCATATATTTT. The V call is TRBV9, the J call TRBJ1-3; D not resolved. The CDR3 covers 15 residues. Germline V CDR1 and CDR2: SGDLS, YYNGEE. The V and J ends lost 0 bases and 0 bases respectively, with 7 bases between them.

V gene TRBV29-1 combines with J gene TRBJ2-5, with 12 bases identical to TRBD2. The length of the CDR3 is 13 residues. CDR1 and CDR2 from the germline V gene are SQVTM and ANQGSEA. The trim removed 7 bases at V and 3 bases at J, leaving 3 bases unmatched. The DNA for the CDR3 is TGCAGCGGGACTAGCGGGAAGAAAGAGACCCAGTACTTC. It encodes CSGTSGKKETQYF.

This sequence joins TRBV10-3 and TRBJ1-1, with a weak D call TRBD1 (6 bases). CDR1 and CDR2 from the germline V gene are ENHRY and SYGVKD. The CDR3 loop spans 14 amino acids. V was pared by 5 bases and J by 5 bases, with 15 bases between. CDR3 region: CAISWDTMRTEAFF. The CDR3 DNA sequence: TGTGCCATCAGTTGGGACACTATGCGGACTGAAGCTTTCTTT.

The rearrangement joins TRBV6-5 to TRBJ1-3; tentatively, D is TRBD1 (6 bases). Germline V lookup: CDR1 MNHEY, CDR2 SVGAGI. The CDR3 extends over 15 amino acids. Trimming shortened V by 5 bases and J by 3 bases, and 14 bases separated the two germline ends. The CDR3 protein is CASSLTIRGGNTIYF. In DNA, the CDR3 is TGTGCCAGCAGTCTAACTATCAGGGGTGGAAACACCATATATTTT.

CDR3 amino acids: CASSRGDRDPSGANVLTF. For the CDR3, the DNA is TGTGCCAGTAGTAGGGGGGACAGGGACCCTTCTGGGGCCAACGTCCTGACTTTC. The chain uses TRBV19 and TRBJ2-6; 9 bases are shared with TRBD1. Germline CDR1 is LNHDA and CDR2 is SQIVND (reference sequence). CDR3 size: 18 residues. J gave up 1 base and V 4 bases, and 8 bases lay outside the gene matches.

The CDR3 region is CASSLSRNTEAFF. The CDR3 nucleotides are TGTGCCAGCAGTTTAAGCCGGAACACTGAAGCTTTCTTT. This sequence joins TRBV28 and TRBJ1-1; D remains ambiguous. Trimming pared 2 bases from V and 1 base from J, leaving 5 bases between. The V gene's germline CDR1 is MDHEN and CDR2 SYDVKM. The CDR3 has 13 residues.

The J gene is TRBJ2-5, the V gene TRBV2; 9 bases agree with TRBD1. The CDR3 runs 15 residues. After removal of 6 bases from V and 4 bases from J, the junction contained 9 bases not matched to a gene. CDR1 is SNHLY and CDR2 is FYNNEI in the germline V gene. This CDR3 reads CASSAPDRGGETQYF. The CDR3 DNA sequence: TGTGCCAGCAGCGCACCGGACAGGGGAGGAGAGACCCAGTACTTC.

This chain links TRBV7-2 with TRBJ2-3, with 10 bases that match TRBD1. Germline V lookup: CDR1 SGHTA, CDR2 FQGNSA. This CDR3 contains 14 residues. V lost 10 bases and J lost 2; bases outside the gene matches: 6. CDR3 bases: TGTGCCACCGGGGACAGGGGACCCACAGATACGCAGTATTTT. Its protein product is CATGDRGPTDTQYF.

The rearrangement links TRBV20-1 to TRBJ2-1; the match to TRBD2 covers 9 bases. CDR3 length equals 15 residues. The germline gives CDR1 DFQATT, CDR2 SNEGSKA (reference sequence). The trim removed 6 bases at V and 5 bases at J, leaving 11 bases unmatched. DNA of the CDR3: TGCAGTGCAAGTCTCCCTAGCGGGGTAGACAATGAGCAGTTCTTC. Protein product: CSASLPSGVDNEQFF.

The genes are TRBV3-1 (or the pseudogene TRBV3-2) and TRBJ2-7, with D possibly TRBD2 on 7 matching bases. V gave up 1 base and J gave up 2 bases, with 15 bases separating them. CDR3 length: 16 residues. Germline lookup yields CDR1 LGHDT and CDR2 YNNKEL (reference sequence). The CDR3 DNA reads TGTGCCAGCAGCCAAGCTGAGGTAGGGGGGGCCTACGAGCAGTACTTC. It is translated as CASSQAEVGGAYEQYF.

For this clone: The junction departs from germline at one end; a sequencing error may be responsible. The chain couples TRBV2 to TRBJ2-1; perhaps TRBD2 as D (6 bases). There are 12 residues in the CDR3. CDR1 is SNHLY, CDR2 FYNNEI, per germline. In DNA, the CDR3 is TGTGCCAGCAGTGAAAATGGAGTAGCGGTAGTCTTC. It yields the protein CASSENGVAVVF. The full variable domain, with the rest looked up from reference TRBV2 and TRBJ2-1, is EPEVTQTPSHQVTQMGQEVILRCVPISNHLYFYWYRQILGQKVEFLVSFYNNEISEKSEIFDDQFSVERPDGSNFTLKIRSTKLEDSAMYFCASSENGVAVVFGPGTRLTVL.

This sequence joins TRBV4-3 and TRBJ1-5, with 7 bases that match TRBD1. Germline CDR1 reads LGHNA; CDR2 reads YSLEER. The V gene end was trimmed by 2 bases and the J gene end by 0 bases; junction bases not matched to a gene: 10. The CDR3 runs to 18 residues. CDR3 residues: CASSQKLSGTASNQPQHF. The CDR3 DNA reads as TGCGCCAGCAGCCAAAAATTATCCGGGACAGCTAGCAATCAGCCCCAGCATTTT.

The chain combines TRBV4-1 with TRBJ2-2, with a tentative D call TRBD1 (6 bases). This CDR3 spans 17 amino acids. Trimming pared 4 bases from V and 6 bases from J, leaving 21 bases between. Germline values: CDR1 MGHRA, CDR2 YSYEKL. The CDR3 protein is CASSRQSQGLLAGELFF. The CDR3 DNA follows: TGCGCCAGCAGCCGCCAATCCCAGGGGTTACTCGCCGGGGAGCTGTTTTTT.

The rearrangement links TRBV7-9 to TRBJ1-4, with TRBD1 matching 11 bases. The CDR3 extends over 19 amino acids. V lost 1 base and J lost 8; bases outside the gene matches: 15. Germline assignment: CDR1 SEHNR and CDR2 FQNEAQ (reference sequence). The CDR3 nucleotides are TGTGCCAGCAGCTTAGATTCTGTTGGACAGGGGGCAATACGGGAAAAACTGTTTTTT. Translation: CASSLDSVGQGAIREKLFF.

The chain employs TRBV28 and TRBJ1-2, with 8 nucleotides matching TRBD1. CDR3 length: 14 residues. In germline, CDR1 is MDHEN, CDR2 SYDVKM. V gave up 6 bases and J gave up 4 bases; unmatched junction bases: 7. The chain's CDR3 is CASSPRGPGYGYTF. CDR3 sequence (DNA): TGTGCCAGCAGCCCCAGGGGGCCAGGCTATGGCTACACCTTC.